The clone carrying this T cell receptor (beta chain) was detected only once. These data are taken from a study of blood T cell repertoires in COVID-19. Assay used: immunoSEQ multiplex PCR; TCRdb lists only in-frame clones, some missing. The data contain under 300,000 clones, roughly nine tenths of them seen just once; the ten biggest clones take up 5.5% to 6.5%. The CDR3 is made up of 14 amino acids. CDR1 and CDR2 (germline): MNHEY, SVGAGI. Losses at the gene ends were 5 bases for V and 7 bases for J; bases not matched to a gene: 5. The clonotype originates from a man between 60 and 75 years old with acute or convalescent COVID-19. V usage is TRBV6-5 and J usage is TRBJ1-4; 9 bases are a match to TRBD1. The sequenced sample was peripheral blood. As DNA, the CDR3 is TGTGCCAGCAGTCGGGACAGGGTATCTGAAAAACTGTTTTTT. It codes for CASSRDRVSEKLFF.